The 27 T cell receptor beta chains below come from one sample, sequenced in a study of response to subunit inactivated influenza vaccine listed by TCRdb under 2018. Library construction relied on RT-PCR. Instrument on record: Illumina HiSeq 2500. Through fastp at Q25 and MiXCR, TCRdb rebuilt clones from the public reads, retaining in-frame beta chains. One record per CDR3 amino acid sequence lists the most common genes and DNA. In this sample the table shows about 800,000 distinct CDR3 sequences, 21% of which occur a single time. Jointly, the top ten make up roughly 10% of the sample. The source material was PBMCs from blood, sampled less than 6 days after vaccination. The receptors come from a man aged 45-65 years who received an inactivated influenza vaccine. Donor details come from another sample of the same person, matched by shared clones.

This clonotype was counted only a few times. CDR3 nucleotides: TGTGCCAGCAGTTACTCGACAGTGTCCGGGGAGCTGTTTTTT. It codes for CASSYSTVSGELFF. The rearrangement links TRBV6-5 to TRBJ2-2, with D possibly being TRBD1 (5 bases). Germline CDR1 is MNHEY and CDR2 is SVGAGI. Trimming took off 0 bases at V and 6 bases at J, with 8 bases between the two ends. The CDR3 is 14 amino acids.

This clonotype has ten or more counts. The CDR3 DNA reads as TGTGCCAGCAGTTCTAGCGGGAGAGGCGAGCAGTACTTC. Translating gives CASSSSGRGEQYF. The chain has TRBV28 and TRBJ2-7; 10 bases fit TRBD2. The germline CDR1 and CDR2 sequences are MDHEN and SYDVKM. The CDR3 runs to 13 residues. Losses at the gene ends were 4 bases for V and 6 bases for J; bases not matched to a gene: 3.

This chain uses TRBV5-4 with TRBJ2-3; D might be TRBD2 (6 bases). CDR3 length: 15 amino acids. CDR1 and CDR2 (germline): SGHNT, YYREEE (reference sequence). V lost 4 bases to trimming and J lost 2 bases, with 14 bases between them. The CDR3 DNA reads TGTGCCAGCAGCCCCCCGGGACTTGACACAGATACGCAGTATTTT. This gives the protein CASSPPGLDTDTQYF.

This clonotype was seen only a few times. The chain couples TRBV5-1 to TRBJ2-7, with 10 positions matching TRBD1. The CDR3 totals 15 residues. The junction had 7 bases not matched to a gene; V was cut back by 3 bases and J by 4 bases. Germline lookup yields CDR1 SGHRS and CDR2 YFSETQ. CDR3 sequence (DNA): TGCGCCAGCAGCTCTTCGACAGGGGGCAGGTACGAGCAGTACTTC. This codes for CASSSSTGGRYEQYF.

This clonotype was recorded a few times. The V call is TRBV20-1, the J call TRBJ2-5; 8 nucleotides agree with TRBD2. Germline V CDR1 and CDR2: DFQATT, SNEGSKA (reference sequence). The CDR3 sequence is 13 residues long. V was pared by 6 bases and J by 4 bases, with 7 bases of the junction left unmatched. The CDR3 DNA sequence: TGCAGTGCCGGGGGGGTGGGGCGAGAGACCCAGTACTTC. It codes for CSAGGVGRETQYF.

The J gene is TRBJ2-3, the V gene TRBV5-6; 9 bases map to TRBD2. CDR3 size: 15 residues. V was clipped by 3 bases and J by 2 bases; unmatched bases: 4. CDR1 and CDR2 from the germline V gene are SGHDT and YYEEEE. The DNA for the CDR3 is TGTGCCAGCAGCTGGACTAGCGCTCCCACAGATACGCAGTATTTT. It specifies CASSWTSAPTDTQYF.

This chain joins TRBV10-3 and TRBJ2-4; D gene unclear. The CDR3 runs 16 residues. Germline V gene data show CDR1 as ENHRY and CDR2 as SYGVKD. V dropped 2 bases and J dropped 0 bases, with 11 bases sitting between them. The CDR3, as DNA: TGTGCCATCAGTGAGAGCAGACAACTAGCCAAAAACATTCAGTACTTC. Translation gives CAISESRQLAKNIQYF.

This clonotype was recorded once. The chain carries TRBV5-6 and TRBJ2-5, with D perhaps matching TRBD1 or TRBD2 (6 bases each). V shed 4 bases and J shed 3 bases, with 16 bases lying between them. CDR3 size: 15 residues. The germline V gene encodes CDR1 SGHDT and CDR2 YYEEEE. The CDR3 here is CASSPIGGKEETQYF. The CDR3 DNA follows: TGTGCCAGCAGCCCGATAGGGGGGAAGGAAGAGACCCAGTACTTC.

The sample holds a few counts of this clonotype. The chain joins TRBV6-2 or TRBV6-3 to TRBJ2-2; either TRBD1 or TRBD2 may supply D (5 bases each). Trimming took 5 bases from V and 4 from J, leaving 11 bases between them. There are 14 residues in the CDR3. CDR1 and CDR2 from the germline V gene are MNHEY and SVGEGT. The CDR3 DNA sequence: TGTGCCAGCAGTATCCCAGGGACCACCGGGGAGCTGTTTTTT. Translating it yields CASSIPGTTGELFF.

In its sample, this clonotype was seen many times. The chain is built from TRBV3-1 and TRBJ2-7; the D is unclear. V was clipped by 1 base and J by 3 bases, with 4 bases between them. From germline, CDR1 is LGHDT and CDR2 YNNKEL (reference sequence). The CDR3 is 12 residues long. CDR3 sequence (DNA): TGTGCCAGCAGCCAAGGGGGCTACGAGCAGTACTTC. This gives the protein CASSQGGYEQYF.

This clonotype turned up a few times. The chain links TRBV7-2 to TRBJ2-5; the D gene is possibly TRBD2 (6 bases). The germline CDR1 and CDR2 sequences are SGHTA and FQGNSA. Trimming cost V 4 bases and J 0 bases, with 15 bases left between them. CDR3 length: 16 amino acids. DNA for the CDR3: TGTGCCAGCAGCTCCCGCCTAGCGATGTACCAAGAGACCCAGTACTTC. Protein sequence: CASSSRLAMYQETQYF.

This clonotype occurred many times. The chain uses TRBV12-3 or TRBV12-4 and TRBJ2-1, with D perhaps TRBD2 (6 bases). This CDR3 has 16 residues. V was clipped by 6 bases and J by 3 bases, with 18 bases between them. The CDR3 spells CASSPPLGAGYNEQFF. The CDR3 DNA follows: TGTGCCAGCAGCCCCCCTCTTGGAGCGGGCTACAATGAGCAGTTCTTC.

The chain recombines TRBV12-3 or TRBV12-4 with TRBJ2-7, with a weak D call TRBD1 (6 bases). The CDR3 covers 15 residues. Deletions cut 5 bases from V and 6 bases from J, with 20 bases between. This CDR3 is CASSHRTGFGIEQYF. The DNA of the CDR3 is TGTGCCAGCAGTCACCGTACAGGGTTCGGTATCGAGCAGTACTTC.

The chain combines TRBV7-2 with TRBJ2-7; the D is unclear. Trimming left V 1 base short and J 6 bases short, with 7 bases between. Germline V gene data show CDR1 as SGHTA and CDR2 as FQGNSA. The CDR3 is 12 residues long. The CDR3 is CASSLDSIEQYF. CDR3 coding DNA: TGTGCCAGCAGCTTAGACTCCATCGAGCAGTACTTC.

The CDR3 is CAWSVPGKGPNTEAFF. DNA of the CDR3: TGTGCCTGGAGTGTACCAGGGAAGGGACCGAACACTGAAGCTTTCTTT. V gene TRBV30 combines with J gene TRBJ1-1; D might be TRBD1 (5 bases). Germline CDR1 reads GTSNPN; CDR2 reads SVGIG (reference sequence). CDR3 length equals 16 residues. V lost 0 bases and J lost 1, with 15 bases in between.

CDR3 sequence reads: CATSETGVGQETQYF. Written as DNA, the CDR3 is TGTGCCACCAGTGAAACAGGGGTGGGTCAAGAGACCCAGTACTTC. The chain uses TRBV24-1 and TRBJ2-5; 7 bases align to TRBD1. Trimming at V came to 4 bases and at J to 2 bases, leaving 6 bases not matched to a gene. CDR1 is KGHDR, CDR2 SFDVKD, per germline. This CDR3 spans 15 amino acids.

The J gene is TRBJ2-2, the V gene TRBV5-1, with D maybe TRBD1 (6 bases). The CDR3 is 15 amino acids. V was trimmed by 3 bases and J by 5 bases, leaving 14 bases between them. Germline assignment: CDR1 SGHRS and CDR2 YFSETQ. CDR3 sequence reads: CASSSQGEPTGELFF. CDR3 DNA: TGCGCCAGCAGCTCACAGGGTGAACCTACCGGGGAGCTGTTTTTT.

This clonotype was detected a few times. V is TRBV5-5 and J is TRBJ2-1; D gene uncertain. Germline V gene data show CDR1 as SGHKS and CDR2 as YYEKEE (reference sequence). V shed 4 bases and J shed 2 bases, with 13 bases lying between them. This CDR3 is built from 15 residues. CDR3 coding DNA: TGTGCCAGCAGCCAGAGTGCAGCAGCCTACAATGAGCAGTTCTTC. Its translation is CASSQSAAAYNEQFF.

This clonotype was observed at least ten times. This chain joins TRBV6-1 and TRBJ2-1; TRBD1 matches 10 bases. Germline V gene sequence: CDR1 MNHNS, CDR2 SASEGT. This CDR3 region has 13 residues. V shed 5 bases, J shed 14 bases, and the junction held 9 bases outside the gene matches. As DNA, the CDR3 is TGTGCCAGCAGTACCCGGGACAGGGGAAGAGAGTTCTTC. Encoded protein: CASSTRDRGREFF.

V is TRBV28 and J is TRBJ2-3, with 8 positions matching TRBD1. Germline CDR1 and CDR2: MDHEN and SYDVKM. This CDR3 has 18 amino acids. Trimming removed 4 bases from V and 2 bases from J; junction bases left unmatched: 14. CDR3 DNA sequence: TGTGCCAGCAGTTCCCTCAGCCAGACAGGGGTATCCACAGATACGCAGTATTTT. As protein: CASSSLSQTGVSTDTQYF.

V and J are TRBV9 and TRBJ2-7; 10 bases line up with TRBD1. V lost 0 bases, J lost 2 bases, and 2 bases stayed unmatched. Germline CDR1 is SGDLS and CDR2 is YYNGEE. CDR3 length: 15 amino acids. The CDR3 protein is CASSVEGTGAYEQYF. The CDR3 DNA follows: TGTGCCAGCAGCGTAGAGGGGACAGGGGCCTACGAGCAGTACTTC. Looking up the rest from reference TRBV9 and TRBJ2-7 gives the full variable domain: DSGVTQTPKHLITATGQRVTLRCSPRSGDLSVYWYQQSLDQGLQFLIQYYNGEERAKGNILERFSAQQFPDLHSELNLSSLELGDSALYFCASSVEGTGAYEQYFGPGTRLTVT.

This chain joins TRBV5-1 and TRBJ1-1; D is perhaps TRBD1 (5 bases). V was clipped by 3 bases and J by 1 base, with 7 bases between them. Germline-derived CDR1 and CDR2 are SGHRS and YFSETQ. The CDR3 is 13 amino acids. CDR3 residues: CASSWGRNTEAFF. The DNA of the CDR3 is TGCGCCAGCAGCTGGGGCAGGAACACTGAAGCTTTCTTT.

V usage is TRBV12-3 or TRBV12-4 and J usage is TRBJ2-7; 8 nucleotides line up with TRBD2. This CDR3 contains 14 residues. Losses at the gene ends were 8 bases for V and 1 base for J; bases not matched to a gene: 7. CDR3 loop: CASASLAGSYEQYF. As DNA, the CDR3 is TGTGCCAGCGCCTCCCTAGCGGGTTCCTACGAGCAGTACTTC.

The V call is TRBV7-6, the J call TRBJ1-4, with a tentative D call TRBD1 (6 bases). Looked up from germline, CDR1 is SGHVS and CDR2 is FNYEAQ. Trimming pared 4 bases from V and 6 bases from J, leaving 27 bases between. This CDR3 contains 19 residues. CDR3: CASSSPDPVDSRRDEKLFF. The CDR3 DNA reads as TGTGCCAGCAGCTCCCCCGATCCGGTGGACAGTCGCCGGGATGAAAAACTGTTTTTT.

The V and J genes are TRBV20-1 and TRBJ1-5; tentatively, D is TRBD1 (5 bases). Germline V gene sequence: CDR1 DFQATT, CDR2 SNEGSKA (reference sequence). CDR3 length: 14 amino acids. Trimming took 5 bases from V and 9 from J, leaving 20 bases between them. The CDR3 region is CSAGTDGSSGPQHF. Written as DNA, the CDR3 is TGCAGTGCTGGGACGGACGGCTCTTCGGGGCCCCAGCATTTT.

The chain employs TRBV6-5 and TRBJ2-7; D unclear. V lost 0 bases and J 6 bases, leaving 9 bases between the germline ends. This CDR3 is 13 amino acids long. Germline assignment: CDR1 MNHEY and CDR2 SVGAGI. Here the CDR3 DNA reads TGTGCCAGCAGTTACTCTTGGCAGGCCGAGCAGTACTTC. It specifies CASSYSWQAEQYF.

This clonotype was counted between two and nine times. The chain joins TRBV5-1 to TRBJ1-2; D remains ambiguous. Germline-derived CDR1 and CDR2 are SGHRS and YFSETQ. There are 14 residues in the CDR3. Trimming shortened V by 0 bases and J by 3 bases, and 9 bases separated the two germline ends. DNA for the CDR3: TGCGCCAGCAGCTTGGGCCCGGCCGACTATGGCTACACCTTC. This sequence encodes CASSLGPADYGYTF.